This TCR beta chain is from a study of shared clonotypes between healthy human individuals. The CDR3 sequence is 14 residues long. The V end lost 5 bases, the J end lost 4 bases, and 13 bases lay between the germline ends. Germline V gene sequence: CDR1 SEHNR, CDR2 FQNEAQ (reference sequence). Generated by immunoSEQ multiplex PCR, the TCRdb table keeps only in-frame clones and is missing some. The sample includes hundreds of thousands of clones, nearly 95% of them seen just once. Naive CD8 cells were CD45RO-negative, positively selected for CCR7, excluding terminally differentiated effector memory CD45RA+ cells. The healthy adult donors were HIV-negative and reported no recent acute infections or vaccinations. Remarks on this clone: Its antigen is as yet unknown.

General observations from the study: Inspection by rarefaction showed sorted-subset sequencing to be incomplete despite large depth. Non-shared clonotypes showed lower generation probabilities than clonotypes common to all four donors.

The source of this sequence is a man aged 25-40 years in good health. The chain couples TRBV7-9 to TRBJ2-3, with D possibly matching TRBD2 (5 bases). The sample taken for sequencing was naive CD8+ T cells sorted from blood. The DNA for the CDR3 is TGTGCCAGCAGCCGCGAGGGTTCGCCAGATACGCAGTATTTT. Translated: CASSREGSPDTQYF.